Described below is a single T cell receptor beta chain sequence and its context. No antigen is known for it. No base-level quality is on record; no much larger clone is a single base apart. Using the deep immunoSEQ assay, multiplex PCR amplified TCR CDR3 regions from genomic DNA. For each cell subset, the extracted genomic DNA was distributed evenly across all wells of several immunoSEQ 96-well plates, and each plate served as one replicate. For sorted subsets, each replicate PCR was loaded with approximately 190 ng genomic DNA, equivalent to 25,000 to 30,000 T cell genomes. Purified libraries were quantified with a Qubit 3.0 fluorometer, sized on a Bioanalyzer 2100, and re-quantified with the KAPA Library Quantification kit. Each immunoSEQ 96-well plate was sequenced on its own single-read 150-cycle Illumina NextSeq 550 flow cell. The paper's processing steps were these. The immunoSEQ output contained only junctional sequences without quality scores, so filtering could not match that applied to full-length reads. To assign V/J genes and CDR3, sequences were annotated against IMGT germline references using PyIR, a Python wrapper for IgBLAST v1.9. Any read was removed if the V/J assignment was weak (E-value above 1e-6), the CDR3 was missing, or the read contained stop codons, out-of-frame junctions, or ambiguous translated residues. V3J clonotypes were defined by identical inferred V gene, J gene, and CDR3 amino acid sequence. The percentage overlap between two repertoires was calculated by dividing the number of shared unique clonotypes by the size of the smaller repertoire. Richness of each repertoire was evaluated using RTK rarefaction, the Chao1 estimator, and Recon v2.1 estimates of unobserved clonotypes. For all TCRbeta clonotypes obtained by the gDNA method from four donors, generation probabilities were computed with OLGA. Drawn from immuneACCESS, this table holds only the in-frame rearrangements with V and J called that TCRdb kept. Clones are partly lost; checked studies trace under half to an unresolved V gene and leave the rest unexplained. V, J and clone size are taken as reported in that table, and D and trimming were inferred from the DNA itself. Within this sample are about 1.1 million clones, with around 78% of them counted one time only. The ten largest clones capture under 0.6% of the sample.

Healthy HIV-negative adults with no recently reported acute infections or vaccinations were included as donors. All donors were Caucasian adults living in Nashville, Tennessee, USA. Magnetic negative selection was used to enrich CD4+ T cells, after which naive cells were positively selected on CD45RA and the negative fraction became the memory subset. Blood was obtained by leukapheresis, after which PBMCs were separated by Ficoll-Histopaque density gradient centrifugation and cryopreserved in liquid nitrogen vapor phase. Analytical flow cytometry was used to check the purity and quantity of each magnetically sorted T cell population. Genomic DNA was isolated from each sorted fraction and quantified by UV absorbance on a Nanodrop 2000c. This sample was included in a study of shared clonotypes between healthy human individuals (dated by TCRdb to about 2020). Study-level background: A couple of women and three men aged 18 to 49 years were included in the cohort. To increase sequencing depth and limit assay-specific biases, TCR repertoire library preparation and sequencing were carried out by different laboratories using diverse techniques. Leukapheresis yielded between about 0.8 and 9.5 billion PBMCs per donor. Per donor, three plates each were used for CD4 naive and CD4 memory, two for CD8 naive, and one for CD8 memory. To estimate repertoire size and how much clonotypes are shared between individuals, the study performed deep sequencing of blood TCR repertoires from roughly five healthy adults.

Summary of the overall study and its limitations: Pairwise subsampling led to the expectation that sequencing depth would affect the degree of clonotype sharing among donors. When four donors were compared, the shared fraction of clonotypes was about 5% for naive CD4, around 3.5% for naive CD8, 2% to 2.5% for memory CD4, and 0.35% to 0.4% for memory CD8. Naive subsets generally had larger estimated clonotype richness than memory subsets did. Clonotypes shared by all four sorted-subset donors showed higher generation probabilities than non-shared clonotypes. Because the study included a small number of donors, the genetic and exposure-history diversity represented was limited. Sampling was limited to blood, and TCR repertoires in tissue likely differ from TCR repertoires in blood. Rarefaction of sorted-subset datasets indicated incomplete sequencing despite the large sequencing depth.

The CDR3 has 14 amino acids, counting the end cysteine and phenylalanine. The entry retains the CDR3 DNA only, 42 bases that are in frame from base 1. V was cut back by 3 bases and J by 1 base, leaving a gap of 9 bases between them. CDR1 and CDR2 are drawn from the germline V gene (reference sequence): MNHEY, SMNVEV. Source material: memory CD4+ T cells from PBMCs. Explained via the paper, the cell subset or site label denotes: CD45RA-negative fraction. The rearrangement combines TRBV27 with TRBJ1-1, with the D gene not clear enough to name. The sequence derives from a young man in good health. Some clones in this sample may be carry-over from other donors' samples. CDR3 protein: CASSFHGRNTEAFF. The sequenced DNA is TGTGCCAGCAGTTTTCACGGCAGGAACACTGAAGCTTTCTTT.